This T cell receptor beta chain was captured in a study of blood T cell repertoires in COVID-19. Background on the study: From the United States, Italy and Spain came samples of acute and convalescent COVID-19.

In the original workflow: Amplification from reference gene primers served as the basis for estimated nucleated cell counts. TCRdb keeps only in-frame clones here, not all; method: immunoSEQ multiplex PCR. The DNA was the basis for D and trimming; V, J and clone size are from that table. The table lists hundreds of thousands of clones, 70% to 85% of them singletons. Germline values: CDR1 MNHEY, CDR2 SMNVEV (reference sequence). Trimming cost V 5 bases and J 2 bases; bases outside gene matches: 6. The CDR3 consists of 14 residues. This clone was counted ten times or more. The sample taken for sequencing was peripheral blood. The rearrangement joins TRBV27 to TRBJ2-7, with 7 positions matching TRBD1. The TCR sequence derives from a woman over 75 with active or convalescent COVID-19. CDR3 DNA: TGTGCCAGCAGTATCCGGACAGGCGCCTACGAGCAGTACTTC. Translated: CASSIRTGAYEQYF.